The sequence of this T cell receptor (beta chain) was determined in a study of PD-L1 blockade in urothelial cancer. The time point was: peripheral blood 6 weeks after treatment start. CDR1 and CDR2 from the germline V gene are MNHEY and SVGAGI. V lost 4 bases to trimming and J lost 7 bases, with 13 bases between them. CDR3 size: 14 residues. Profiling relied on immunoSEQ multiplex PCR, and the TCRdb table lists in-frame clones only, not all of them. This table holds around 93,000 clones, around 78% found once. The specimen was PBMCs, collected around atezolizumab (anti-PD-L1) treatment. The V and J genes are TRBV6-5 and TRBJ1-4; D may be TRBD1 (5 bases). This clonotype was obtained from a man between 65 and 85 years old with urothelial cancer. The DNA of the CDR3 is TGTGCCAGCAGTTCAGGGTATCAGAGTGAAAAACTGTTTTTT. It codes for CASSSGYQSEKLFF.